The 11 T cell receptor beta chains below all came from one sample that was sequenced in a study of T cells in Graves' hyperthyroidism and ophthalmopathy. The TCR beta CDR3 regions underwent amplification using RNA transcripts as the source. HTBI primers drove first-round RT-PCR of the TCR CDR3. TCRdb itself ran the multiplex PCR reads through MiXCR, one entry per CDR3 protein. This sample yields 140,000 or so distinct CDR3 sequences, of which roughly a fifth are seen a single time; around two thirds belongs to the top ten. Source material: blood. These receptors all come from a woman in her forties or fifties with Graves' hyperthyroidism that later progressed to Graves' ophthalmopathy.

Notes on this clonotype: The junction departs from germline at one end; a sequencing error may be responsible. The rearrangement links TRBV4-1 to TRBJ1-5, with D uncertain. The germline CDR1 and CDR2 sequences are MGHRA and YSYEKL. There are 15 residues in the CDR3. The CDR3 reads CASSQERLHNQPQHF. The CDR3 bases are TGTGCCAGCAGCCAGGAACGACTTCACAATCAGCCCCAGCATTTT.

This clonotype was seen many times. The rearrangement links TRBV5-1 to TRBJ1-1; D ambiguous. V was shortened by 3 bases and J by 2 bases, with 14 bases between the two germline ends. This CDR3 spans 15 amino acids. Germline assignment: CDR1 SGHRS and CDR2 YFSETQ. CDR3 residues: CASSYRTDGNTEAFF. The CDR3 DNA sequence: TGCGCCAGCAGCTACCGGACGGACGGTAACACTGAAGCTTTCTTT.

This clonotype has at least ten counts. The chain is built from TRBV7-2 and TRBJ2-3; the match to TRBD2 covers 7 bases. V dropped 5 bases and J dropped 2; count of bases not matched to a gene: 10. Per the germline V gene, CDR1 is SGHTA and CDR2 is FQGNSA. CDR3 length: 16 residues. DNA for the CDR3: TGTGCCAGCAGCCCGCCTAGCGGATCTGTCACAGATACGCAGTATTTT. As protein: CASSPPSGSVTDTQYF.

This clonotype was recorded a few times. The chain has TRBV24-1 and TRBJ2-5; 9 bases line up with TRBD2. The CDR3 is made up of 16 amino acids. The J segment lost 1 base and the V segment lost 3 bases, leaving 5 bases of the junction unmatched. CDR1 and CDR2 (germline): KGHDR, SFDVKD. CDR3 in DNA: TGTGCCACCAGTGATCGTCTAGCGGGATCCCAAGAGACCCAGTACTTC. Amino acids: CATSDRLAGSQETQYF.

This rearrangement joins TRBV7-3 to TRBJ2-2; weak D call: TRBD1 (5 bases). The V gene's germline CDR1 is SGHTA and CDR2 FQGTGA. V was cut by 5 bases and J by 5 bases, with 6 bases left in between. The CDR3 consists of 12 residues. The CDR3 is CASSPGTGELFF. CDR3 DNA sequence: TGTGCCAGCAGCCCAGGGACCGGGGAGCTGTTTTTT.

The chain has TRBV7-8 and TRBJ2-7, with a weak D call TRBD2 (7 bases). The V gene lost 3 bases and the J gene lost 2 bases, with 17 bases spanning the gap. This CDR3 is 16 amino acids long. CDR1 and CDR2 (germline): SGHVS, FQNEAQ. The CDR3 loop reads CASSFNDHGGPYEQYF. The CDR3 DNA is TGTGCCAGCAGCTTTAATGACCACGGGGGGCCCTACGAGCAGTACTTC. Full variable domain (outside the CDR3, taken from reference TRBV7-8 and TRBJ2-7): GAGVSQSPRYKVAKRGQDVALRCDPISGHVSLFWYQQALGQGPEFLTYFQNEAQLDKSGLPSDRFFAERPEGSVSTLKIQRTQQEDSAVYLCASSFNDHGGPYEQYFGPGTRLTVT.

In this sample, this clonotype turned up a few times. A much larger clone sits a single nucleotide away, making a read error possible. The rearrangement links TRBV7-9 to TRBJ2-3; D perhaps matches TRBD1 (5 bases). Germline V gene lookup returns CDR1 SEHNR and CDR2 FQNEAQ (reference sequence). The CDR3 extends over 16 amino acids. This CDR3 reads CAGSLPPFRGTDTQYF. In DNA, the CDR3 is TGTGCCGGCAGCTTACCGCCATTCAGGGGCACAGATACGCAGTATTTT.

This clonotype turned up a few times. The CDR3 does not close with the conserved phenylalanine or tryptophan, likely indicating a read error. The V and J genes are TRBV18 and TRBJ1-1; possible D gene TRBD1, 6 bases. Germline V gene sequence: CDR1 KGHSH, CDR2 LQKENI. The CDR3 totals 14 residues. V was clipped by 4 bases and J by 2 bases, with 11 bases between them. The CDR3 protein is CASSQKQGNTEAFL. CDR3 in DNA: TGTGCCAGCTCACAGAAACAGGGAAACACTGAAGCTTTCCTT.

CDR3 residues: CASSPALEGEQYF. CDR3 sequence (DNA): TGTGCCAGCAGCCCCGCGCTTGAGGGCGAGCAGTACTTC. This chain uses TRBV7-6 with TRBJ2-7; D is perhaps TRBD2 (5 bases). The germline CDR1 and CDR2 sequences are SGHVS and FNYEAQ. V was trimmed by 5 bases and J by 6 bases, leaving 14 bases between them. The CDR3 is 13 residues long.

This clonotype was detected many times. The rearrangement links TRBV9 to TRBJ2-1, with D perhaps matching TRBD2 (6 bases). CDR3 length: 14 residues. The ends were cut back, 0 bases at V and 9 bases at J, with 13 bases in the middle. Germline V lookup: CDR1 SGDLS, CDR2 YYNGEE. The CDR3 DNA reads as TGTGCCAGCAGCGTAGCTCTAGCGACCAGTGAGCAGTTCTTC. It is translated as CASSVALATSEQFF.

J is TRBJ2-7 and V is TRBV6-2 or TRBV6-3; the D gene is possibly TRBD2 (5 bases). Germline CDR1 and CDR2: MNHEY and SVGEGT. V gave up 0 bases and J gave up 0 bases, with 15 bases separating them. The CDR3 is 17 residues long. In DNA form, the CDR3 reads TGTGCCAGCAGTTACTCGACGGGGATCGCTCCCTCCTACGAGCAGTACTTC. Translating it yields CASSYSTGIAPSYEQYF.